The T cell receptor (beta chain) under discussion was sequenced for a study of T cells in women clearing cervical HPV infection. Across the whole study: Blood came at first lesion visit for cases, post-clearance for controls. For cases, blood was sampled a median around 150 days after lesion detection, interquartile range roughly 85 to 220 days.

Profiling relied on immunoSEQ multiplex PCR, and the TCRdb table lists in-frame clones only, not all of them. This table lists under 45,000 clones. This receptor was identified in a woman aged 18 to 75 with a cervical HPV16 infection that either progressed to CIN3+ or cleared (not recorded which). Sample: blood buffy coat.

The CDR3 bases that were read are TGTGCCAGCAGTGGGCAGGGAGGTAACTATGGT. This translates into CASSGQGGNYG. The entire CDR3 protein reads CASSGQGGNYGQYF. J is TRBJ2-4 and V is TRBV6-1; D perhaps matches TRBD2 (6 bases). The CDR3 end lies 3 residues beyond the end of the read and is filled in from the germline J gene. CDR3 size: 14 residues. Germline values: CDR1 MNHNS, CDR2 SASEGT.